The present T cell receptor beta chain was sequenced within a study of shared clonotypes between healthy human individuals (TCRdb year 2020). Regarding the research as a whole: Three men and a couple of women, aged 18 to 49 years, made up the cohort. Per donor, three plates each were used for CD4 naive and CD4 memory, two for CD8 naive, and one for CD8 memory. Blood TCR repertoires of about five healthy adults were deeply sequenced to estimate repertoire size and the extent of clonotype sharing between individuals. Different laboratories and diverse techniques were used to prepare libraries and sequence TCR repertoires, to increase sequencing depth and limit assay-specific biases. Each donor's leukapheresis produced roughly between roughly 0.85 and 9.5 billion PBMCs. The study at large found these results: Higher generation probabilities were observed for clonotypes shared by all four sorted-subset donors than for non-shared clonotypes. Incomplete sequencing was indicated by rarefaction of sorted-subset datasets, despite the large sequencing depth. Sharing across several donors was observed for about 4.8% of naive CD4, around 3.5% of naive CD8, 2.3% of memory CD4, and over 0.3% of memory CD8 clonotypes. Larger estimated clonotype richness was generally found for naive subsets than for memory subsets. Based on pairwise subsampling, the degree of clonotype sharing among donors was expected to be affected by sequencing depth. Because the study included only a small number of donors, the genetic and exposure-history diversity represented was limited. Sampling was restricted to blood, and TCR repertoires in tissues likely differ from the TCR repertoires found in blood.

A word on this clone: The antigen it recognizes is unknown. Base qualities are not at hand, and no much larger clone is one base apart.

The donors were healthy, HIV-negative adults who had no recently reported acute infections or vaccinations. Every donor was a Caucasian adult living in Nashville, Tennessee, USA. CD4+ T cells were enriched through magnetic negative selection, after which naive cells were positively selected on CD45RA and the remaining negative fraction served as the memory subset. After blood collection by leukapheresis, PBMCs were isolated using Ficoll-Histopaque density gradient centrifugation and then cryopreserved in the vapor phase of liquid nitrogen. Analytical flow cytometry was used to check the purity and quantity of each magnetically sorted T cell population. Genomic DNA was isolated from each sorted fraction and quantified by UV absorbance on a Nanodrop 2000c. V was cut back by 7 bases and J by 0 bases, leaving a gap of 13 bases between them. For CDR1 and CDR2, the germline V gene (reference sequence) lists LNHDA and SQIVND. The CDR3, cysteine through phenylalanine, is 16 amino acids long. Only the CDR3 DNA stays, 48 bases, in frame from base 1.

Using the deep immunoSEQ assay, TCR CDR3 regions were amplified from genomic DNA by multiplex PCR. For each cell subset, the extracted genomic DNA was distributed evenly across all wells of several immunoSEQ 96-well plates, and each plate served as one replicate. Each replicate PCR for sorted subsets received approximately 200 ng genomic DNA, equal to roughly 30,000 T cell genomes. The purified libraries were quantified using a Qubit 3.0 fluorometer, sized with a Bioanalyzer 2100, and then quantified again using the KAPA Library Quantification kit. A separate single-read 150-cycle Illumina NextSeq 550 flow cell was used to sequence each immunoSEQ 96-well plate. From the authors' description of their analysis: The immunoSEQ output contained only junctional sequences without quality scores, so filtering could not match that applied to full-length reads. Sequences were annotated with PyIR, a Python wrapper for IgBLAST v1.9, and V/J genes and CDR3 were assigned using IMGT germline references. Reads with weak V/J assignments (E-value above 1e-6), missing CDR3, stop codons, out-of-frame junctions, or ambiguous translated residues were removed. V3J clonotypes were defined as sequences sharing an identical inferred V gene, J gene, and CDR3 amino acid sequence. To compute the percentage overlap between repertoires, the number of shared unique clonotypes was divided by the size of the smaller repertoire. RTK rarefaction, the Chao1 estimator, and Recon v2.1 estimates of unobserved clonotypes were used to assess repertoire richness. OLGA was used to compute generation probabilities for all TCRbeta clonotypes that the gDNA method yielded from a handful of donors. The source is immuneACCESS, and TCRdb retained only in-frame sequences with V and J called. Part of the clones is not carried over; for the studies checked, unresolved V genes explain less than half of this, and the remainder is unexplained. The DNA was the basis for D and trimming; V, J and clone size are from that table. Recorded for this sample are under 650,000 clones; roughly 95% of them occurred a single time. The ten largest clones add up to about 0.064% of the sample.

The chain was built from TRBV19 and TRBJ1-6; no D segment can be confidently identified. The sample consisted of naive CD4+ T cells sorted from blood. This sample's cell subset or site label indicates: CD45RA+ positively selected. The TCR was taken from a woman aged 30 to 39 in good health. CDR3 sequence: CASKASPYSYNSPLHF. The nucleotide sequence is given as TGTGCCAGTAAGGCCAGCCCGTACTCCTATAATTCACCCCTCCACTTT.